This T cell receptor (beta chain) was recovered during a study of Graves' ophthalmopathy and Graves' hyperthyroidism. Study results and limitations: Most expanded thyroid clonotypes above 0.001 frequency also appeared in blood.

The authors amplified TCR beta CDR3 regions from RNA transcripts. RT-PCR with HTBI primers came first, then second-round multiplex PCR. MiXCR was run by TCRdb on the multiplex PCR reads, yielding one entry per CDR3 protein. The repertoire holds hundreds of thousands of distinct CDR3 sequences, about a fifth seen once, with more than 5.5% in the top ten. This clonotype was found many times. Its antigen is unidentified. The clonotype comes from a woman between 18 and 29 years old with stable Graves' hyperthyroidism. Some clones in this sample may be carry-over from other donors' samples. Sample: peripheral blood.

CDR3 coding DNA: TGCAGTGCTAGTGAGACAGGGGCTCTCTATGGCTACACCTTC. Translation: CSASETGALYGYTF. The chain uses TRBV20-1 and TRBJ1-2; 8 nucleotides line up with TRBD1. After removal of 3 bases from V and 4 bases from J, the junction contained 7 bases not matched to a gene. Germline loops: CDR1 DFQATT, CDR2 SNEGSKA (reference sequence). The CDR3 length is 14 residues.